The T cell receptor (beta chain) under discussion was sequenced for a study of shared clonotypes between healthy human individuals. The table came from immunoSEQ multiplex PCR; TCRdb's copy has only in-frame clones and leaves some out. The sample lists around 2.1 million clones, approximately 94% occurring once. CD45RO-negative, CCR7-selected cells formed the naive CD8 fraction, which excluded terminally differentiated effector memory CD45RA+ cells. Caucasian adults living in Nashville, Tennessee, provided all samples. Regarding this clone: Its antigen is currently unknown.

The germline V gene has CDR1 MNHEY and CDR2 SMNVEV (reference sequence). The CDR3 runs 14 residues. Between the trimmed V and J ends, which lost 3 bases and 1 base, there was a span of 9 bases. Study-level points and caveats: Generation probabilities were higher for clonotypes shared across all four sorted-subset donors than for unshared ones. Sorted-subset samples were not fully sequenced, rarefaction indicated.

V gene TRBV27 combines with J gene TRBJ1-1, with D maybe TRBD1 (6 bases). This clonotype was obtained from a man aged 18 to 29 in good health. Some clones in this sample may be carry-over from other donors' samples. Sequencing was carried out using naive CD8+ T cells from PBMCs. DNA for the CDR3: TGTGCCAGCAGTTTTGGCAGGGGGAACACTGAAGCTTTCTTT. Its translation: CASSFGRGNTEAFF.